The rows below give T cell receptor beta chains drawn from one sample of a study of shared clonotypes between healthy human individuals. Sequenced by immunoSEQ multiplex PCR; TCRdb stores in-frame clones only, minus some. Found here are about 680,000 clones, under 95% of them singletons; the top ten hold about 24%. Sequenced sample: naive CD8+ T cells sorted from blood. The receptors derive from a man aged 25-45 years in good health. The CDR3 runs from the conserved cysteine through the conserved F or W. The D gene is left open where the match is weak.

>TRBV11-2|TRBJ2-1|TRBD2
CASVEGLAGIYNEQFF
>TRBV7-9|TRBJ1-5|-
CASSLGGRDHSNQPQHF
>TRBV29-1|TRBJ2-3|TRBD2
CSVVPGLVGDTQYF
>TRBV6-5|TRBJ1-4|TRBD1
CASSYGQGNNEKLFF
>TRBV27|TRBJ1-5|-
CASSLSGSQPQHF
>TRBV7-8|TRBJ2-6|TRBD2
CASSSHPVGGRVSGANVLTF
>TRBV6-1|TRBJ1-5|-
CASSEYEARNQPQHF
>TRBV5-6|TRBJ2-1|-
CASSLGETYNEQFF
>TRBV27|TRBJ2-7|-
CATGLGRSYEQYF
>TRBV10-2|TRBJ2-7|-
CASSESGGGGHEQYF
>TRBV19|TRBJ1-5|-
CASSDWQKNQPQHF
>TRBV29-1|TRBJ2-7|-
CSVLGQNYEQYF
>TRBV7-9|TRBJ2-1|TRBD2
CASRMTSGSSSYNEQFF